These T cell receptor beta chains were read from a single sample in a study of CD4 T cells in relation to SARS-CoV-2 and coronaviruses. No antigens are known for them. Repertoires were generated with immunoSEQ multiplex PCR, while TCRdb's copy carries only in-frame clones and drops some. Among 25,000 to 30,000 clones listed, over 60% were seen once. The sequenced sample was CD4+ T cells from PBMCs, cultured in vitro. The receptors were sampled from a human donor in good health. CDR3s leave out the opening cysteine and the closing phenylalanine or tryptophan. D genes are given only for firm matches.

>TRBJ2-1|TRBV7-9|TRBD1
ASSLRQGSENEQF
>TRBJ2-7|TRBV4-1|TRBD2
ASSQTSSGRGYEQY
>TRBJ2-6|TRBV19|TRBD2
ASSTLVGLAVTGANVLT
>TRBJ2-3|TRBV7-9|TRBD1
ASSQRQGRPSTDTQY
>TRBJ2-7|TRBV7-2|TRBD1
ASSLVRDRVSRAYEQY
>TRBJ2-7|TRBV2|NA
ASSVVTSYEQY
>TRBJ2-7|TRBV7-2|TRBD2
ASSLMSSGGDYSYEQY
>TRBJ1-2|TRBV5-1|NA
ASSLGTGAVGGYT
>TRBJ1-4|TRBV7-2|TRBD1
ASRLQGGNEKLF
>TRBJ2-7|TRBV7-6|NA
ASSLNRGSYEQY
>TRBJ1-1|TRBV30|TRBD1
AWSAVTGGTEAF
>TRBJ2-3|TRBV11-1|NA
ASSRERTDTQY
>TRBJ2-7|TRBV5-6|TRBD1
ASSAADRPYEQY
>TRBJ2-3|TRBV5-1|TRBD2
ASSLKASGGTDTQY
>TRBJ2-5|TRBV11-2|TRBD1
ASSLGDRVRPEGTQY
>TRBJ1-4|TRBV28|TRBD1
ASSLPGQDHEKLF
>TRBJ2-2|TRBV27|NA
ASIASRSHTGELF
>TRBJ1-1|TRBV19|NA
ASRIHRNTEAF
>TRBJ2-3|TRBV10-3|TRBD2
ASAAGGSTDTQY
>TRBJ2-5|TRBV19|TRBD2
ASSMGGAGEETQY
>TRBJ1-2|TRBV7-2|TRBD1
ASSSGGAGGYT
>TRBJ2-7|TRBV7-2|NA
ASSLAGQSNEQY
>TRBJ2-2|TRBV6-5|NA
AGGRGGTGELF
>TRBJ1-2|TRBV29-1|NA
SVATANYGYT
>TRBJ1-2|TRBV12-5|TRBD1
ASGPGGGGAYGYT
>TRBJ1-2|TRBV6-1|TRBD1
ASSEAGGLNYGYT
>TRBJ2-1|TRBV19|TRBD1
ASSGMTGEHYNEQF
>TRBJ2-1|TRBV5-1|TRBD2
ASSSSSGGYNEQF
>TRBJ2-1|TRBV4-3|NA
ASSQGDGLQQF
>TRBJ1-5|TRBV13|NA
ASSFLGQPQH
>TRBJ2-7|TRBV6-5|NA
ASSFRTGLSSYEQY
>TRBJ2-7|TRBV18|NA
ASSPPSGTYEQY
>TRBJ2-5|TRBV5-1|TRBD1
ASSRDSQETQY
>TRBJ1-4|TRBV4-1|TRBD1
ASSAGQGSNEKLF
>TRBJ2-1|TRBV19|NA
ASSIQIGVGNEQF
>TRBJ2-2|TRBV5-6|NA
ASSSTNTGELF
>TRBJ1-2|TRBV19|NA
ASTLLGRPESYGYT
>TRBJ2-2|TRBV7-2|TRBD2
ASSLTSGSGELF
>TRBJ1-2|TRBV3-1/TRBV3-2|NA
ASSQGGVDGYT
>TRBJ1-6|TRBV5-6|NA
ASSPTPTVIRNSPLH
>TRBJ1-1|TRBV18|NA
ASSLGEVMNTEAF
>TRBJ2-3|TRBV19|NA
ASSMQGTDTQY
>TRBJ2-3|TRBV28|NA
ASSPIPSSSDTQY